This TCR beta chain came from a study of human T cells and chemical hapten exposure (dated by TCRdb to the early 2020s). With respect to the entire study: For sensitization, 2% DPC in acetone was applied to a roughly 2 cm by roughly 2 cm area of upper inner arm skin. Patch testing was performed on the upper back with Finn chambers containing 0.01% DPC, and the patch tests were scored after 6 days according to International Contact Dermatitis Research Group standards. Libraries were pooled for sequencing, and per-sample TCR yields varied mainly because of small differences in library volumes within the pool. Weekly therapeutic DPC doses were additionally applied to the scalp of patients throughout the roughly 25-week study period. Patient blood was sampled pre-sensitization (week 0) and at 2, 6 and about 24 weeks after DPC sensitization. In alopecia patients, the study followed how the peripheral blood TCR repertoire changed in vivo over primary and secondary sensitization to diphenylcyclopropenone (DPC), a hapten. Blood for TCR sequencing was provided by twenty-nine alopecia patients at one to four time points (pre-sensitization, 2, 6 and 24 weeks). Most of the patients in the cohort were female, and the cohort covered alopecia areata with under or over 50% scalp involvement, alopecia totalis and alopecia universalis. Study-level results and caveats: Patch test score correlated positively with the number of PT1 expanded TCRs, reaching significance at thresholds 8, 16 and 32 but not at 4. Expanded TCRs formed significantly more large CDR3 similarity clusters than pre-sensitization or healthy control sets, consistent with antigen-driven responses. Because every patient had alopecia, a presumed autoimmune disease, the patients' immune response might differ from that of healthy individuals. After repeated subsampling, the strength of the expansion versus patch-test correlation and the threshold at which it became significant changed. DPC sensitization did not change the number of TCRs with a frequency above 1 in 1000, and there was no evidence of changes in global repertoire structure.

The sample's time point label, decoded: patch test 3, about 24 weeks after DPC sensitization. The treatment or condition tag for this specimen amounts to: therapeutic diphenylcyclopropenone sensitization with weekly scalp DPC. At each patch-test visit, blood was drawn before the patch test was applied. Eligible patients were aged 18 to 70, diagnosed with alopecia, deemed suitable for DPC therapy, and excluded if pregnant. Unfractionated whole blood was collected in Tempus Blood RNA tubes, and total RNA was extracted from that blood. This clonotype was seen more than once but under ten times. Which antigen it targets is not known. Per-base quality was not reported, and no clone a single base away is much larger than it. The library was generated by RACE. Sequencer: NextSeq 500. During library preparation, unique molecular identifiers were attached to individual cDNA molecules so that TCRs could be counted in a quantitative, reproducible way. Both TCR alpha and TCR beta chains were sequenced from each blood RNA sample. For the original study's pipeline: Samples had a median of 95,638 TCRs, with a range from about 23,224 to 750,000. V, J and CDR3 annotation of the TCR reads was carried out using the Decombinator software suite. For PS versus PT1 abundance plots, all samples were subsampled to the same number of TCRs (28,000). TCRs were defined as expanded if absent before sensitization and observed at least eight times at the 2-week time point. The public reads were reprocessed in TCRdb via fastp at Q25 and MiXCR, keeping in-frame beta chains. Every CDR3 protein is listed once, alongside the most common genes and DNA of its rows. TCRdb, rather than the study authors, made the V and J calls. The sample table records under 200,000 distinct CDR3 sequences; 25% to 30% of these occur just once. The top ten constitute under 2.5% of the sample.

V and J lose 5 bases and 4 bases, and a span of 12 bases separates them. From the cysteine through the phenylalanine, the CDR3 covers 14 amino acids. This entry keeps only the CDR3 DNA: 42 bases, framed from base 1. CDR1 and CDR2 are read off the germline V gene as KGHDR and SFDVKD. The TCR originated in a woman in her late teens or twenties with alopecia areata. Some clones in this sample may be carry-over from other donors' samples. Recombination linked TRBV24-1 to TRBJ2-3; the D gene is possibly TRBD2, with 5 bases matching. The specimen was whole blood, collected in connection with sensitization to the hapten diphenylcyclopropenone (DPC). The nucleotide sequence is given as TGTGCCACCAGTGGCCGGGGTCAGTCAGATACGCAGTATTTT. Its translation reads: CATSGRGQSDTQYF.